This T cell receptor (beta chain) is from a study of somatic mutations in cytotoxic T cells in rheumatoid arthritis. The repertoire was sequenced with immunoSEQ multiplex PCR; TCRdb's copy has only in-frame clones and lacks some. The data contain more than 4,500 clones, 60% to 80% of them singletons. Trimming cost V 0 bases and J 4 bases, with 7 bases left between them. This CDR3 comprises 13 residues. CDR1 is SGHRS, CDR2 YFSETQ, per germline. Sequencing was done on a sample of CD8+ T cells sorted from blood. The J gene is TRBJ1-2, the V gene TRBV5-1; D not resolved. This clonotype originated in an adult with rheumatoid arthritis. The CDR3 reads CASSLDMAYGYTF. In nucleotides, the CDR3 is TGCGCCAGCAGCTTGGACATGGCCTATGGCTACACCTTC.